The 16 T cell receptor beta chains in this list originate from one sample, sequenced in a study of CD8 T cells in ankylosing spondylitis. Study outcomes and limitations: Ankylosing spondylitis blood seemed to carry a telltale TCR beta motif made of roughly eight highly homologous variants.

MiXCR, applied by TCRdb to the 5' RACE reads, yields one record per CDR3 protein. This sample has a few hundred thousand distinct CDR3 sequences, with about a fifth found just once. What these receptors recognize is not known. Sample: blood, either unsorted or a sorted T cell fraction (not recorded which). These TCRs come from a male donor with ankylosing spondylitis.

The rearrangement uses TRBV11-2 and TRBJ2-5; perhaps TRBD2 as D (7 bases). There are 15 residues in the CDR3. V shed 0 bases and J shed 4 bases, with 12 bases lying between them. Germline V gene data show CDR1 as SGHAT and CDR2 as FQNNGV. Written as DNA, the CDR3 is TGTGCCAGCAGCTTAGACGGGGGAGGGGGAGAGACCCAGTACTTC. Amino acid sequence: CASSLDGGGGETQYF. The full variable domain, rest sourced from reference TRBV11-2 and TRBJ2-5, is EAGVAQSPRYKIIEKRQSVAFWCNPISGHATLYWYQQILGQGPKLLIQFQNNGVVDDSQLPKDRFSAERLKGVDSTLKIQPAKLEDSAVYLCASSLDGGGGETQYFGPGTRLLVL.

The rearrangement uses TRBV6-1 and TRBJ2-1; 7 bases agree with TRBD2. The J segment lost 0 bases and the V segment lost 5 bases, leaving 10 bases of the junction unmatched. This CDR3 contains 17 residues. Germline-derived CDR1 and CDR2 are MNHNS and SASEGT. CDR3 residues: CASSSKREMGSYNEQFF. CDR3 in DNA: TGTGCCAGCAGTTCGAAGCGGGAAATGGGCTCCTACAATGAGCAGTTCTTC.

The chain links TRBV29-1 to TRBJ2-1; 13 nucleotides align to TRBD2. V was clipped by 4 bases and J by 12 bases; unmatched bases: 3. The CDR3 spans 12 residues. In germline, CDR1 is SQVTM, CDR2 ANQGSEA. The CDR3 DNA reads TGCAGCGTTGGACTAGCGGGAGGAGTGCAGTTCTTC. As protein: CSVGLAGGVQFF.

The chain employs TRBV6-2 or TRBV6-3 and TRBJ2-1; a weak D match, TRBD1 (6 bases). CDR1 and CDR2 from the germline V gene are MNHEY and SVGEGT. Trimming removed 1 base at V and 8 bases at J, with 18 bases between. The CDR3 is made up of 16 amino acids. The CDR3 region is CASSYYRDTHGDEQFF. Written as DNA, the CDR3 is TGTGCCAGCAGTTACTACCGGGACACCCACGGCGATGAGCAGTTCTTC.

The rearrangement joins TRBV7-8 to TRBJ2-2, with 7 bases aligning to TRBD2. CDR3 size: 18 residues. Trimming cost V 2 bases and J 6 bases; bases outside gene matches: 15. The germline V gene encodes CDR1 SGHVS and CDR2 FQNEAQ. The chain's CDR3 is CASSLRGRGLVRSGELFF. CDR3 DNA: TGTGCCAGCAGCTTACGGGGACGAGGACTAGTGCGGTCCGGGGAGCTGTTTTTT.

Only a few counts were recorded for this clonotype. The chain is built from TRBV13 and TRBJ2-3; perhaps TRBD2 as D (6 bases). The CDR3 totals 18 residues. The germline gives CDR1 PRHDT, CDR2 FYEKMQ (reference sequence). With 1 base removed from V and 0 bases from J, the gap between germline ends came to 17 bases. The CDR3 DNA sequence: TGTGCCAGCAGCTTAGTAGGATTCGGCGGGACTAGCACAGATACGCAGTATTTT. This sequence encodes CASSLVGFGGTSTDTQYF.

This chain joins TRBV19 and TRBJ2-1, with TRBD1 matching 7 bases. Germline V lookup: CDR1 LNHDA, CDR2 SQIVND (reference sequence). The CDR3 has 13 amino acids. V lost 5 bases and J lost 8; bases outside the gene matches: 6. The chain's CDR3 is CASSAYRGYEQFF. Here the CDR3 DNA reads TGTGCCAGTAGTGCCTACAGGGGATATGAGCAGTTCTTC.

CDR3 in DNA: TGCGCCAGCAGCTTGGGGGGCGGCACCTACAATGAGCAGTTCTTC. This encodes CASSLGGGTYNEQFF. The chain employs TRBV5-1 and TRBJ2-1, with a weak D call TRBD1 (5 bases). The V gene lost 0 bases and the J gene lost 2 bases, with 9 bases spanning the gap. CDR1 SGHRS and CDR2 YFSETQ come from the germline V gene. The CDR3 has 15 residues.

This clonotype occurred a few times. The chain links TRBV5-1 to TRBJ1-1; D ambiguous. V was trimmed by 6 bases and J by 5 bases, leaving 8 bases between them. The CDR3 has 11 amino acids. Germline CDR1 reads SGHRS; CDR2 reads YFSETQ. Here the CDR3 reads CASKPWTEAFF. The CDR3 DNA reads TGCGCCAGCAAACCGTGGACTGAAGCTTTCTTT.

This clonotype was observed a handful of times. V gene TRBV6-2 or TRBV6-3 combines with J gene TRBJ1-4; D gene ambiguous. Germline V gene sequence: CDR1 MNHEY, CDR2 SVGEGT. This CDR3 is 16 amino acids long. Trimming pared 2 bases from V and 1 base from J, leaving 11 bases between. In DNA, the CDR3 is TGTGCCAGCAGTTACATCCGACAAGGAACTAATGAAAAACTGTTTTTT. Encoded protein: CASSYIRQGTNEKLFF.

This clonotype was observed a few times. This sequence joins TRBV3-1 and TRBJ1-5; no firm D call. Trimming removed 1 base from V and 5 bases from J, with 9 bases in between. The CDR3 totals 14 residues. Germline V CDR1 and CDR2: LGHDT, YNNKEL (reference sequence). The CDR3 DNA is TGTGCCAGCAGCCAAGGAGGAGATTATCAGCCCCAGCATTTT. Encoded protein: CASSQGGDYQPQHF.

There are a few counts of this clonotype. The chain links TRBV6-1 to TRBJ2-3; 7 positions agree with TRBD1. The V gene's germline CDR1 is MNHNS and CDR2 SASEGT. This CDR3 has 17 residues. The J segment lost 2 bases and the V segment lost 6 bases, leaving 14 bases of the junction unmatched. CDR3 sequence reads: CASRTRGQIPFTDTQYF. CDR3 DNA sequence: TGTGCCAGCAGAACACGGGGACAGATACCTTTCACAGATACGCAGTATTTT.

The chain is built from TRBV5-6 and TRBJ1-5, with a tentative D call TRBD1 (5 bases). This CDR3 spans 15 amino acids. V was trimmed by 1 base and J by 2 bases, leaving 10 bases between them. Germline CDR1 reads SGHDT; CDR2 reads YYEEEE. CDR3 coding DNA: TGTGCCAGCAGCTTGTCAGGGTGGCGCAATCAGCCCCAGCATTTT. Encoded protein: CASSLSGWRNQPQHF.

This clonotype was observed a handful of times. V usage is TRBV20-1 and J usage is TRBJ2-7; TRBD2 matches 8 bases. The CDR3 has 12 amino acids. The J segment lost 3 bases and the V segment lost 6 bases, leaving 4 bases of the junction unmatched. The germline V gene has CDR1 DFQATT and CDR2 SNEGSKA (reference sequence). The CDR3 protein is CSAPTSDYEQYF. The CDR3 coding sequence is TGCAGTGCCCCGACTAGCGACTACGAGCAGTACTTC.

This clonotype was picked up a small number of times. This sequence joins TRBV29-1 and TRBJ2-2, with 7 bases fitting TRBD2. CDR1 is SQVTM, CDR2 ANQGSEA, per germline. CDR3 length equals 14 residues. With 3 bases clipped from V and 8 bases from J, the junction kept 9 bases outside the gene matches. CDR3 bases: TGCAGCGTTGAGGGGCGGGAGAGTGATGGGGAGCTGTTTTTT. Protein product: CSVEGRESDGELFF.

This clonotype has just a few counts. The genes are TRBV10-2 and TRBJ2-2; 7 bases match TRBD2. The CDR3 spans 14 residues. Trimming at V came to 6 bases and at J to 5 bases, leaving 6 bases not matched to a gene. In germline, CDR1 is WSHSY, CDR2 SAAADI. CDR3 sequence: CASREGLPTGELFF. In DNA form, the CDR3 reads TGCGCCAGCAGGGAGGGACTACCTACCGGGGAGCTGTTTTTT.